What follows are 22 T cell receptor beta chains derived from one specimen sequenced in a study of blood T cell repertoires in COVID-19. Clones were read by immunoSEQ multiplex PCR, and TCRdb kept only the in-frame ones, dropping some. Counted here are some 120,000 clones, approximately 85% occurring once; the ten biggest clones make up 9.5% to 15%. Source material: peripheral blood. All receptors derive from a human donor in a cohort sampled during active COVID-19.

This chain links TRBV5-1 with TRBJ2-5; D call uncertain. Trimming stripped 4 bases from V and 5 bases from J, with 18 bases between. The CDR3 extends over 15 amino acids. CDR1 SGHRS and CDR2 YFSETQ come from the germline V gene. The DNA for the CDR3 is TGCGCCAGCAGCCCGGTCCTGAATCGCGAGGAGACCCAGTACTTC. Protein product: CASSPVLNREETQYF. The variable domain in full, with the rest retrieved from reference TRBV5-1 and TRBJ2-5, is KAGVTQTPRYLIKTRGQQVTLSCSPISGHRSVSWYQQTPGQGLQFLFEYFSETQRNKGNFPGRFSGRQFSNSRSEMNVSTLELGDSALYLCASSPVLNREETQYFGPGTRLLVL.

The chain carries TRBV7-9 and TRBJ2-3, with 8 bases matching TRBD1. The germline V gene has CDR1 SEHNR and CDR2 FQNEAQ (reference sequence). The ends lost 0 bases at V and 4 bases at J; junction bases unmatched: 6. This CDR3 has 16 amino acids. The chain's CDR3 is CASSLAGQAWPDTQYF. The CDR3, as DNA: TGTGCCAGCAGCTTAGCGGGACAGGCCTGGCCAGATACGCAGTATTTT.

The chain couples TRBV7-9 to TRBJ2-3; maybe TRBD2 (5 bases). Germline lookup yields CDR1 SEHNR and CDR2 FQNEAQ (reference sequence). The CDR3 consists of 14 residues. The germline V and J ends were trimmed by 7 bases and 8 bases, with 19 bases remaining between them. Written as DNA, the CDR3 is TGTGCCAGCATACGCTACACCCGGGGTGGTACGCAGTATTTT. It codes for CASIRYTRGGTQYF.

The CDR3 bases are TGCAGTGCTAGTTCCAGCGGGGTAACCGGTGAGCAGTTCTTC. It translates to CSASSSGVTGEQFF. The chain combines TRBV20-1 with TRBJ2-1; 7 bases agree with TRBD2. The CDR3 sequence is 14 residues long. J lost 9 bases, V lost 3 bases, and 11 bases had no gene match. Per the germline V gene, CDR1 is DFQATT and CDR2 is SNEGSKA (reference sequence).

The gene calls are TRBV4-1 and TRBJ2-6, with 7 bases identical to TRBD1. J was trimmed by 0 bases and V by 4 bases; bases with no gene match: 3. Germline V gene data show CDR1 as MGHRA and CDR2 as YSYEKL. The CDR3 totals 16 residues. For the CDR3, the DNA is TGCGCCAGCAGCCTGGGACAGAGCTCTGGGGCCAACGTCCTGACTTTC. Translation gives CASSLGQSSGANVLTF.

The genes are TRBV5-3 and TRBJ2-7; maybe TRBD1 (6 bases). TRBV5-3 is an open reading frame whose function is uncertain. V lost 6 bases and J 1 base, leaving 14 bases between the germline ends. The CDR3 sequence is 14 residues long. The CDR3 sequence is CARNRVDRSYEQYF. CDR3 nucleotide sequence: TGTGCCAGAAATCGGGTTGACAGGTCCTACGAGCAGTACTTC.

The chain couples TRBV6-5 to TRBJ1-1, with D unclear. The germline gives CDR1 MNHEY, CDR2 SVGAGI. The CDR3 is 15 amino acids. Trimming removed 6 bases at V and 1 base at J, with 15 bases between. Here the CDR3 DNA reads TGTGCCAGCAGGGGAGTGGGTAATGGGAACACTGAAGCTTTCTTT. Translated, it gives CASRGVGNGNTEAFF.

The genes are TRBV19 and TRBJ2-3; TRBD2 might be the D (5 bases). From germline, CDR1 is LNHDA and CDR2 SQIVND (reference sequence). This CDR3 region has 14 residues. Trimming removed 6 bases at V and 0 bases at J, with 10 bases between. The CDR3: CASRNGVSTDTQYF. CDR3 nucleotide sequence: TGTGCCAGTAGGAACGGGGTTAGCACAGATACGCAGTATTTT.

The chain carries TRBV11-3 and TRBJ1-5; D is undetermined. The V gene's germline CDR1 is SGHNT and CDR2 YENEEA. The CDR3 runs to 11 residues. V shed 11 bases and J shed 2 bases, with 7 bases lying between them. The CDR3 DNA sequence: TGTGCCCGTATCGGCAATCAGCCCCAGCATTTT. It encodes CARIGNQPQHF. Full variable domain (rest looked up from reference TRBV11-3 and TRBJ1-5): EAGVVQSPRYKIIEKKQPVAFWCNPISGHNTLYWYLQNLGQGPELLIRYENEEAVDDSQLPKDRFSAERLKGVDSTLKIQPAELGDSAVYLCARIGNQPQHFGDGTRLSIL.

The rearrangement joins TRBV5-4 to TRBJ2-3, with TRBD1 identical over 7 bases. Germline V gene data show CDR1 as SGHNT and CDR2 as YYREEE (reference sequence). V was pared by 4 bases and J by 3 bases, with 8 bases of the junction left unmatched. The CDR3 consists of 15 residues. CDR3 amino acids: CASSLNRGRTDTQYF. DNA for the CDR3: TGTGCCAGCAGCCTAAACAGGGGAAGGACAGATACGCAGTATTTT.

The chain combines TRBV7-8 with TRBJ2-1, with 15 positions matching TRBD2. V shed 5 bases and J 11 bases; nucleotides not matched to a gene: 10. From germline, CDR1 is SGHVS and CDR2 FQNEAQ. CDR3 length equals 16 residues. The CDR3 region is CASSPAGTSGGPQQFF. Here the CDR3 DNA reads TGTGCCAGCAGCCCGGCTGGGACTAGCGGGGGGCCCCAGCAGTTCTTC.

The rearrangement joins TRBV5-1 to TRBJ2-2; D unresolved. The germline V gene encodes CDR1 SGHRS and CDR2 YFSETQ. V lost 1 base and J 5 bases, leaving 12 bases between the germline ends. The CDR3 sequence is 15 residues long. This CDR3 reads CASSLSSQWTGELFF. The CDR3, as DNA: TGCGCCAGCAGCTTGAGCTCACAGTGGACCGGGGAGCTGTTTTTT.

This chain links TRBV4-2 with TRBJ2-3, with 11 bases fitting TRBD1. Germline V gene sequence: CDR1 LGHNA, CDR2 YNFKEQ. J lost 6 bases, V lost 4 bases, and 12 bases had no gene match. This CDR3 is 17 amino acids long. The DNA of the CDR3 is TGTGCCAGCAGCCCCACCTTGTCCGGGACAGGGGGGGATACGCAGTATTTT. Translating gives CASSPTLSGTGGDTQYF.

Only one count was recorded for this clone. The chain's CDR3 is CASSQEGLAGGPFSYNEQFF. CDR3 nucleotide sequence: TGTGCCAGCAGCCAGGAGGGACTAGCGGGGGGCCCATTCTCCTACAATGAGCAGTTCTTC. This chain connects TRBV14 to TRBJ2-1; 15 nucleotides line up with TRBD2. From germline, CDR1 is SGHDN and CDR2 FVKESK. The CDR3 is made up of 20 amino acids. V dropped 3 bases and J dropped 0; count of bases not matched to a gene: 9.

This clone was recorded only once. The chain uses TRBV7-9 and TRBJ2-5; 8 bases line up with TRBD2. The germline gives CDR1 SEHNR, CDR2 FQNEAQ (reference sequence). Trimming removed 1 base from V and 2 bases from J; junction bases left unmatched: 6. This CDR3 region has 16 residues. CDR3 loop: CASSLGRGDQQETQYF. The CDR3 DNA reads TGTGCCAGCAGCTTAGGGCGGGGGGACCAACAAGAGACCCAGTACTTC.

V gene TRBV30 combines with J gene TRBJ1-1, with no clear D. V lost 2 bases and J 3 bases, leaving 7 bases between the germline ends. Germline CDR1 reads GTSNPN; CDR2 reads SVGIG (reference sequence). The CDR3 has 12 residues. CDR3 residues: CAWSSGHTEAFF. CDR3 sequence (DNA): TGTGCCTGGAGTAGCGGACACACTGAAGCTTTCTTT.

V is TRBV5-5 and J is TRBJ1-6; TRBD1 matches at 11 bases. J lost 8 bases, V lost 0 bases, and 4 bases had no gene match. Germline V gene lookup returns CDR1 SGHKS and CDR2 YYEKEE (reference sequence). The CDR3 consists of 16 residues. The CDR3 nucleotides read TGTGCCAGCAGCTTGGGGGGGACAGGGGGATATTCACCCCTCCACTTT. As protein: CASSLGGTGGYSPLHF.

The chain is built from TRBV5-6 and TRBJ1-5; 7 positions agree with TRBD1. Unmatched junction bases numbered 3, after V lost 4 bases and J lost 5 bases. Germline V gives CDR1 SGHDT, CDR2 YYEEEE. This CDR3 comprises 13 residues. The CDR3 is CASSPGQHQPQHF. The CDR3 DNA reads as TGTGCCAGCAGCCCGGGACAGCATCAGCCCCAGCATTTT.

The rearrangement joins TRBV10-1 to TRBJ2-1; 10 nucleotides align to TRBD2. The junction had 9 bases not matched to a gene; V was cut back by 5 bases and J by 5 bases. Germline CDR1 WNHNN, CDR2 SYGVQD (reference sequence). The CDR3 length is 16 residues. The CDR3: CASSKAGGPVDNEQFF. In DNA form, the CDR3 reads TGCGCCAGCAGTAAAGCGGGGGGGCCTGTCGACAATGAGCAGTTCTTC.

V and J are TRBV19 and TRBJ1-1; 7 bases match TRBD1. The CDR3 consists of 14 residues. Losses at the gene ends were 6 bases for V and 0 bases for J; bases not matched to a gene: 4. From germline, CDR1 is LNHDA and CDR2 SQIVND (reference sequence). The CDR3 is CASRPGQLNTEAFF. The CDR3 DNA reads as TGTGCCAGTAGGCCGGGACAGCTGAACACTGAAGCTTTCTTT.

The chain joins TRBV13 to TRBJ2-4; 15 bases fit TRBD2. With V trimmed by 5 bases and J by 7 bases, 24 bases remained unmatched. Germline assignment: CDR1 PRHDT and CDR2 FYEKMQ (reference sequence). The CDR3 covers 22 residues. CDR3 DNA: TGTGCCAGCAGCCAACTTCCGCGAGGGACTAGCGGGGGGTCTCTAGTCCGCAACATTCAGTACTTC. Its translation: CASSQLPRGTSGGSLVRNIQYF.

As for this clone: The sample holds other DNA sequences that translate to the same CDR3. This chain uses TRBV5-1 with TRBJ1-2; 7 bases agree with TRBD1. CDR3 length: 16 amino acids. Germline values: CDR1 SGHRS, CDR2 YFSETQ. Germline trimming cut 4 bases from V and 3 bases from J; bases unmatched to any gene: 12. Here the CDR3 DNA reads TGCGCCAGCAGCCGCTCCGACTTGACAGGGTACTATGGCTACACCTTC. Translating it yields CASSRSDLTGYYGYTF.